The 5 T cell receptor beta chains below come from one sample, sequenced in a study of PD-1 blockade in classical Hodgkin lymphoma (dated by TCRdb to 2019 to 2021). Library method: the immunoSEQ multiplex PCR assay. TCRdb retrieved this table from immuneACCESS and kept in-frame rearrangements only. Not all clones are present; in checked studies, unresolved V genes account for under half, and no reason is known for the remainder. In all, the sample holds about 46,000 clones, and about 73% of those were seen once. The ten largest clones capture approximately 10% of the sample. The time point label here, explained by the study, means: cycle 1 day 1 (C1D1), immediately before nivolumab initiation. Every trial patient had relapsed after autologous stem cell transplantation, and cohorts A, B and C differed in prior brentuximab vedotin exposure. The material was peripheral blood mononuclear cells (PBMCs), obtained at baseline. Receptors originate from a human donor with classical Hodgkin lymphoma.

The chain recombines TRBV20-1 with TRBJ1-1; no firm D call. V was pared by 6 bases and J by 2 bases, with 7 bases between. Germline V lookup: CDR1 DFQATT, CDR2 SNEGSKA (reference sequence). The CDR3 runs 11 residues. The CDR3 region has the DNA TGCAGTGCCCAGGATAACACTGAAGCTTTCTTT. Protein sequence: CSAQDNTEAFF.

This clone was detected a few times. The chain carries TRBV7-6 and TRBJ1-6; unclear D gene. The germline gives CDR1 SGHVS, CDR2 FNYEAQ. Between the trimmed V and J ends, which lost 5 bases and 8 bases, there was a span of 10 bases. This CDR3 comprises 13 residues. The CDR3 DNA sequence: TGTGCCAGCAGCCCCGGAGGGTATTCACCCCTCCACTTT. Protein product: CASSPGGYSPLHF.

The rearrangement links TRBV28 to TRBJ1-5, with a tentative D call TRBD1 (5 bases). Germline V gene lookup returns CDR1 MDHEN and CDR2 SYDVKM. The CDR3 extends over 16 amino acids. V lost 7 bases and J 4 bases, leaving 20 bases between the germline ends. The CDR3 sequence is CASTPAWGPRNQPQHF. As DNA, the CDR3 is TGTGCCAGCACCCCGGCGTGGGGCCCTAGGAATCAGCCCCAGCATTTT.

The V gene is TRBV7-9, the J gene TRBJ1-1; no reliable D call. Germline V gives CDR1 SEHNR, CDR2 FQNEAQ (reference sequence). V lost 3 bases and J 7 bases, leaving 12 bases between the germline ends. The CDR3 is 13 amino acids. The CDR3 region is CASSFNSGIEAFF. CDR3 coding DNA: TGTGCCAGCAGCTTCAACTCGGGGATTGAAGCTTTCTTT. The whole variable domain, filled in from reference TRBV7-9 and TRBJ1-1, reads DTGVSQNPRHKITKRGQNVTFRCDPISEHNRLYWYRQTLGQGPEFLTYFQNEAQLEKSRLLSDRFSAERPKGSFSTLEIQRTEQGDSAMYLCASSFNSGIEAFFGQGTRLTVV.

CDR3 sequence: CASSETEGFWVNEQFF. The CDR3 DNA reads as TGTGCCAGCAGTGAAACTGAGGGCTTCTGGGTCAATGAGCAGTTCTTC. The chain uses TRBV6-1 and TRBJ2-1; possible D gene TRBD2, 5 bases. With 2 bases removed from V and 6 bases from J, the gap between germline ends came to 17 bases. CDR1 and CDR2 (germline): MNHNS, SASEGT. CDR3 length equals 16 residues.